The present T cell receptor (beta chain) was sequenced within a study of blood T cell repertoires in COVID-19. About the study: PBMCs, B-cell-depleted T cells, or T cells provided the cDNA or gDNA that made up the material.

Per the original data handling: The authors estimated nucleated cell counts from reference gene primer amplification. The repertoire was sequenced with immunoSEQ multiplex PCR; TCRdb's copy has only in-frame clones and lacks some. The DNA was the basis for D and trimming; V, J and clone size are from that table. The sample shows under 150,000 clones, 80% to 90% of them seen only once. This CDR3 is built from 15 residues. With 4 bases clipped from V and 5 bases from J, the junction kept 8 bases outside the gene matches. The germline V gene encodes CDR1 ENHRY and CDR2 SYGVKD. The V gene is TRBV10-3, the J gene TRBJ1-5, with TRBD1 matching 7 bases. The source material was peripheral blood. The receptor's source is a human donor with acute or convalescent COVID-19. The donor label of this sample is uncertain. The CDR3, as DNA: TGTGCCATCAGTGTCTCAGGGGGAGCGGATCAGCCCCAGCATTTT. This translates into CAISVSGGADQPQHF.